These 19 T cell receptor beta chains originate from one sample sequenced in a study of blood T cell repertoires in COVID-19. Method: immunoSEQ multiplex PCR; TCRdb's copy keeps in-frame clones and lacks some. The sample lists roughly 340,000 clones; more than 75% were seen once. Sequencing was done on a sample of PBMCs or T cells enriched from blood (not recorded which). The receptors shown here come from a man between 40 and 49 years old in a cohort exposed to, infected with or recovered from COVID-19 (not recorded which).

This chain connects TRBV3-1 (or the pseudogene TRBV3-2) to TRBJ1-4; no clear D gene. The CDR3 is 13 residues long. V dropped 10 bases and J dropped 4 bases, with 13 bases sitting between them. CDR1 is LGHDT and CDR2 is YNNKEL in the germline V gene (reference sequence). The CDR3 DNA reads as TGTGCCACCAGACAAGCCTTTAATGAAAAACTGTTTTTT. Translating it yields CATRQAFNEKLFF.

The rearrangement links TRBV6-5 to TRBJ2-1; TRBD2 agrees at 12 bases. There are 13 residues in the CDR3. From germline, CDR1 is MNHEY and CDR2 SVGAGI. J was trimmed by 6 bases and V by 10 bases; bases with no gene match: 4. The CDR3: CATATSGSNEQFF. The CDR3 region has the DNA TGTGCCACCGCGACTAGCGGGAGCAATGAGCAGTTCTTC.

This chain uses TRBV10-1 with TRBJ2-2, with D perhaps TRBD1 (6 bases). The CDR3 runs to 16 residues. V dropped 6 bases and J dropped 0 bases, with 14 bases sitting between them. The germline CDR1 and CDR2 sequences are WNHNN and SYGVQD (reference sequence). CDR3 protein: CASSLGQTANTGELFF. The DNA for the CDR3 is TGCGCCAGCAGCTTAGGACAGACCGCGAACACCGGGGAGCTGTTTTTT.

The genes are TRBV7-2 and TRBJ2-2; 10 positions match TRBD2. The CDR3 totals 15 residues. J was trimmed by 6 bases and V by 4 bases; bases with no gene match: 5. Germline V gene sequence: CDR1 SGHTA, CDR2 FQGNSA. The CDR3 loop reads CASSSSGSMSGELFF. CDR3 nucleotide sequence: TGTGCCAGCAGCTCTAGCGGGAGCATGTCCGGGGAGCTGTTTTTT.

The chain employs TRBV5-1 and TRBJ2-7, with D perhaps TRBD2 (5 bases). The germline gives CDR1 SGHRS, CDR2 YFSETQ. V lost 0 bases to trimming and J lost 4 bases, with 11 bases between them. This CDR3 region has 14 residues. This CDR3 is CASSLGAAGYEQYF. The CDR3 DNA sequence: TGCGCCAGCAGCTTGGGAGCGGCTGGATACGAGCAGTACTTC.

The count of this clone is one. Other DNA sequences in the sample encode the same CDR3. The chain uses TRBV5-5 and TRBJ1-2; a weak D match, TRBD1 (5 bases). V was shortened by 1 base and J by 1 base, with 5 bases between the two germline ends. The CDR3 loop spans 13 amino acids. The germline V gene encodes CDR1 SGHKS and CDR2 YYEKEE (reference sequence). CDR3 in amino acids: CASSLQGNYGYTF. Here the CDR3 DNA reads TGTGCCAGCAGCTTGCAGGGTAACTATGGCTACACCTTC. The variable domain in full, completed from reference TRBV5-5 and TRBJ1-2, reads DAGVTQSPTHLIKTRGQQVTLRCSPISGHKSVSWYQQVLGQGPQFIFQYYEKEERGRGNFPDRFSARQFPNYSSELNVNALLLGDSALYLCASSLQGNYGYTFGSGTRLTVV.

The chain employs TRBV7-2 and TRBJ1-6; D is ambiguous. CDR1 is SGHTA and CDR2 is FQGNSA in the germline V gene. Between the trimmed V and J ends, which lost 5 bases and 8 bases, there was a span of 10 bases. The CDR3 length is 13 residues. This chain's CDR3 is CASSPRVDSPLHF. In nucleotides, the CDR3 is TGTGCCAGCAGCCCCCGGGTGGATTCACCCCTCCACTTT.

The chain uses TRBV25-1 and TRBJ2-1; 9 nucleotides align to TRBD2. This CDR3 is built from 14 residues. Germline CDR1 reads MGHDK; CDR2 reads SYGVNS. Trimming took 8 bases from V and 2 from J; bases not matched to a gene: 4. The CDR3 DNA reads TGTGCCAGCGTCGGACTAGCGACCTACAATGAGCAGTTCTTC. Translated: CASVGLATYNEQFF.

This clone was seen only once. The chain combines TRBV18 with TRBJ1-5, with D maybe TRBD1 (5 bases). Trimming removed 1 base at V and 3 bases at J, with 7 bases between. CDR3 length equals 14 residues. Germline values: CDR1 KGHSH, CDR2 LQKENI. For the CDR3, the DNA is TGTGCCAGCTCACCACTGACAGACAATCAGCCCCAGCATTTT. It yields the protein CASSPLTDNQPQHF.

V gene TRBV27 combines with J gene TRBJ1-6; TRBD1 aligns across 7 bases. The germline CDR1 and CDR2 sequences are MNHEY and SMNVEV (reference sequence). This CDR3 spans 15 amino acids. J lost 10 bases, V lost 1 base, and 7 bases had no gene match. This CDR3 reads CASSLFDRVGSPLHF. The CDR3 DNA reads as TGTGCCAGCAGTTTATTTGACAGGGTAGGATCACCCCTCCACTTT.

This chain links TRBV19 with TRBJ1-2; D ambiguous. This CDR3 spans 17 amino acids. Germline V gives CDR1 LNHDA, CDR2 SQIVND (reference sequence). Trimming removed 3 bases from V and 4 bases from J, with 21 bases in between. CDR3 nucleotides: TGTGCCAGTAGTATTAGCATAGGAGGAGGTGGAGGCTATGGCTACACCTTC. This translates into CASSISIGGGGGYGYTF.

J is TRBJ2-5 and V is TRBV6-5; D possibly corresponds to TRBD2 (6 bases). Trimming removed 2 bases from V and 5 bases from J, with 12 bases in between. Germline V lookup: CDR1 MNHEY, CDR2 SVGAGI. This CDR3 region has 14 residues. CDR3 amino acids: CASSYGGMMETQYF. For the CDR3, the DNA is TGTGCCAGCAGTTACGGGGGGATGATGGAGACCCAGTACTTC.

J is TRBJ2-5 and V is TRBV6-5; 8 bases agree with TRBD1. Germline V gene data show CDR1 as MNHEY and CDR2 as SVGAGI. The CDR3 is 14 residues long. The V segment lost 5 bases and the J segment 1 base; nucleotides outside the gene matches: 3. The CDR3 reads CASSPGQGQETQYF. In nucleotides, the CDR3 is TGTGCCAGCAGTCCCGGACAGGGCCAAGAGACCCAGTACTTC.

Comments on this clone: The same CDR3 can be traced to other DNA sequences in this sample. This chain connects TRBV7-9 to TRBJ1-4, with 9 bases lining up with TRBD1. CDR3 size: 14 residues. Germline V gives CDR1 SEHNR, CDR2 FQNEAQ (reference sequence). With V trimmed by 4 bases and J by 4 bases, 1 base remained unmatched. The DNA of the CDR3 is TGTGCCAGCAGCTCGGACAGGGGTAATGAAAAACTGTTTTTT. It yields the protein CASSSDRGNEKLFF.

The genes are TRBV21-1 and TRBJ2-7; the D call in the table, TRBD2, was not verified against the DNA. TRBV21-1 is an annotated pseudogene. The CDR3 contains 13 residues. CDR3 protein: CASSKEISYEQYF. CDR3 DNA: TGTGCCAGCAGCAAAGAAATATCCTACGAGCAGTACTTC.

In the case of this clone: Other nucleotide sequences from this sample produce the same CDR3. The chain joins TRBV2 to TRBJ1-5; D call uncertain. With 4 bases removed from V and 2 bases from J, the gap between germline ends came to 6 bases. This CDR3 is 13 amino acids long. Looked up from germline, CDR1 is SNHLY and CDR2 is FYNNEI. CDR3 residues: CASSVGGNQPQHF. For the CDR3, the DNA is TGTGCCAGCAGTGTCGGGGGCAATCAGCCCCAGCATTTT.

The chain links TRBV11-2 to TRBJ2-1; 7 bases line up with TRBD2. CDR1 and CDR2 from the germline V gene are SGHAT and FQNNGV. This CDR3 spans 13 amino acids. The V and J ends lost 1 base and 9 bases, in that order; junction bases with no gene match: 3. The CDR3 here is CASSLVTSSEQFF. The CDR3 DNA reads as TGTGCCAGCAGCTTAGTGACTAGCAGTGAGCAGTTCTTC. Full variable domain (outside the CDR3, taken from reference TRBV11-2 and TRBJ2-1): EAGVAQSPRYKIIEKRQSVAFWCNPISGHATLYWYQQILGQGPKLLIQFQNNGVVDDSQLPKDRFSAERLKGVDSTLKIQPAKLEDSAVYLCASSLVTSSEQFFGPGTRLTVL.

This clone was seen only once. Mismatch with germline at one junction end may stem from a read error. The chain has TRBV2 and TRBJ1-5; TRBD1 is a possible D gene (6 bases). The CDR3 consists of 14 residues. CDR1 is SNHLY, CDR2 FYNNEI, per germline. The CDR3, as DNA: TGTGCCAGCCACATGGGGGGGGGCAAGCAGCCCCAGCATTTT. Translation gives CASHMGGGKQPQHF.

This clone was observed a single time. The CDR3 region is CSVEARTGRETQYF. The CDR3 DNA reads as TGCAGCGTTGAAGCCAGGACAGGGCGGGAGACCCAGTACTTC. V and J are TRBV29-1 and TRBJ2-5; 8 bases are a match to TRBD1. J gave up 5 bases and V 1 base, and 6 bases lay outside the gene matches. The CDR3 extends over 14 amino acids. Germline V gene lookup returns CDR1 SQVTM and CDR2 ANQGSEA.